Reported below is one T cell receptor beta chain. Produced via immunoSEQ multiplex PCR; TCRdb's table is partial and in-frame only. The table lists 150,000 to 200,000 clones, 75% to 95% of them singletons. These data belong to a study of control samples from healthy donors and cancer patients. This CDR3 is 13 amino acids long. Trimming shortened V by 6 bases and J by 1 base, and 9 bases separated the two germline ends. The V gene's germline CDR1 is SNHLY and CDR2 FYNNEI. The receptor was derived from a woman aged 25 to 45 in good health. V usage is TRBV2 and J usage is TRBJ1-1; D is unresolved. The sequencing input was blood. The chain's CDR3 is CASRDNWNTEAFF. CDR3 in DNA: TGTGCCAGCAGAGATAACTGGAACACTGAAGCTTTCTTT. The full variable domain, rest sourced from reference TRBV2 and TRBJ1-1, is EPEVTQTPSHQVTQMGQEVILRCVPISNHLYFYWYRQILGQKVEFLVSFYNNEISEKSEIFDDQFSVERPDGSNFTLKIRSTKLEDSAMYFCASRDNWNTEAFFGQGTRLTVV.